Listed below are T cell receptor beta chains from one sample, sequenced in a study of cytomegalovirus exposure and HLA in healthy donors. Profiled with immunoSEQ multiplex PCR; TCRdb holds only in-frame clones, not every one. This sample contains tens of thousands of clones. The sequencing input was PBMCs. The source of these receptors is a male donor in good health and CMV-seronegative. Both conserved end residues are part of each CDR3. Each record gives: V gene, CDR3 length, J gene, D gene, CDR3 protein, CDR3 DNA. D genes are given only for firm matches.

v_call: TRBV30; cdr3_length: 13; j_call: TRBJ1-5; d_call: TRBD1; cdr3_aa: CACRDRSSQPQHF; cdr3_nt: TGTGCCTGCCGGGACAGGTCGAGTCAGCCCCAGCATTTT
v_call: TRBV29-1; cdr3_length: 12; j_call: TRBJ1-1; d_call: -; cdr3_aa: CSVPRGNTEAFF; cdr3_nt: TGCAGCGTTCCCCGGGGGAACACTGAAGCTTTCTTT
v_call: TRBV5-1; cdr3_length: 14; j_call: TRBJ1-4; d_call: -; cdr3_aa: CASSRTTTNEKLFF; cdr3_nt: TGCGCCAGCAGCAGAACTACAACTAATGAAAAACTGTTTTTT
v_call: TRBV9; cdr3_length: 17; j_call: TRBJ2-2; d_call: -; cdr3_aa: CASSVDRGTVNTGELFF; cdr3_nt: TGTGCCAGCAGCGTAGATCGCGGGACCGTGAACACCGGGGAGCTGTTTTTT
v_call: TRBV7-2; cdr3_length: 15; j_call: TRBJ2-3; d_call: -; cdr3_aa: CASSLGGLTTDTQYF; cdr3_nt: TGTGCCAGCAGCTTAGGCGGACTTACCACAGATACGCAGTATTTT
v_call: TRBV28; cdr3_length: 15; j_call: TRBJ2-1; d_call: TRBD1; cdr3_aa: CASSPHQQGATLQFF; cdr3_nt: TGTGCCAGCAGTCCCCATCAACAGGGGGCGACCTTGCAGTTCTTC
v_call: TRBV5-4; cdr3_length: 17; j_call: TRBJ1-4; d_call: TRBD1; cdr3_aa: CASSSGGGRATNEKLFF; cdr3_nt: TGTGCCAGCAGCTCCGGAGGGGGCAGGGCAACTAATGAAAAACTGTTTTTT
v_call: TRBV7-8; cdr3_length: 15; j_call: TRBJ2-5; d_call: -; cdr3_aa: CASSLNEGRQETQYF; cdr3_nt: TGTGCCAGCAGCTTAAATGAGGGCCGCCAGGAGACCCAGTACTTC
v_call: TRBV21-1; cdr3_length: 12; j_call: TRBJ2-7; d_call: -; cdr3_aa: CASSKGSYEQYF; cdr3_nt: TGTGCCAGCAGCAAAGGGAGCTACGAGCAGTACTTC
v_call: TRBV10-2; cdr3_length: 16; j_call: TRBJ1-4; d_call: TRBD1; cdr3_aa: CASSGGTGGVGEKLFF; cdr3_nt: TGCGCCAGCAGTGGCGGGACAGGGGGAGTAGGTGAAAAACTGTTTTTT
v_call: TRBV21-1; cdr3_length: 8; j_call: TRBJ1-5; d_call: -; cdr3_aa: CGRVPQHF; cdr3_nt: TGTGGGCGGGTTCCCCAGCATTTT
v_call: TRBV7-2; cdr3_length: 15; j_call: TRBJ2-2; d_call: TRBD2; cdr3_aa: CAGGTGGPNTGELFF; cdr3_nt: TGTGCCGGGGGAACGGGAGGGCCGAACACCGGGGAGCTGTTTTTT
v_call: TRBV27; cdr3_length: 13; j_call: TRBJ1-1; d_call: -; cdr3_aa: CASSSTGFTEAFF; cdr3_nt: TGTGCCAGCAGTTCTACAGGTTTCACTGAAGCTTTCTTT
v_call: TRBV5-6; cdr3_length: 11; j_call: TRBJ2-1; d_call: -; cdr3_aa: CASSWGDEQFF; cdr3_nt: TGTGCCAGCAGCTGGGGAGATGAGCAGTTCTTC
v_call: TRBV4-2; cdr3_length: 18; j_call: TRBJ1-2; d_call: TRBD1; cdr3_aa: CASSQAGGTGGLNYGYTF; cdr3_nt: TGTGCCAGCAGCCAAGCAGGCGGGACAGGGGGCTTGAACTATGGCTACACCTTC
v_call: TRBV11-2; cdr3_length: 16; j_call: TRBJ2-5; d_call: -; cdr3_aa: CASSLDVWSGGVAQYF; cdr3_nt: TGTGCCAGCAGCTTAGATGTGTGGAGTGGCGGGGTGGCCCAGTACTTC
v_call: TRBV7-9; cdr3_length: 15; j_call: TRBJ2-5; d_call: -; cdr3_aa: CASSPGGRIQETQYF; cdr3_nt: TGTGCCAGCAGCCCCGGAGGGAGGATTCAAGAGACCCAGTACTTC
v_call: TRBV5-1; cdr3_length: 15; j_call: TRBJ1-6; d_call: -; cdr3_aa: CASRISETDYSPLHF; cdr3_nt: TGCGCCAGCCGAATATCGGAGACAGATTATTCACCCCTCCACTTT
v_call: TRBV4-2; cdr3_length: 14; j_call: TRBJ2-7; d_call: -; cdr3_aa: CASSQAGGTYEQYF; cdr3_nt: TGTGCCAGCAGCCAAGCCGGGGGAACCTACGAGCAGTACTTC
v_call: TRBV11-2; cdr3_length: 14; j_call: TRBJ1-1; d_call: -; cdr3_aa: CASSNRVRETEAFF; cdr3_nt: TGTGCCAGCAGCAATCGGGTAAGGGAGACTGAAGCTTTCTTT
v_call: TRBV7-9; cdr3_length: 15; j_call: TRBJ1-1; d_call: TRBD1; cdr3_aa: CASSLADREDTEAFF; cdr3_nt: TGTGCCAGCAGCTTAGCTGACAGGGAGGACACTGAAGCTTTCTTT
v_call: TRBV6-5; cdr3_length: 13; j_call: TRBJ2-4; d_call: TRBD1; cdr3_aa: CASSSGQGGIQYF; cdr3_nt: TGTGCCAGCAGCTCCGGACAGGGTGGTATTCAGTACTTC
v_call: TRBV18; cdr3_length: 13; j_call: TRBJ2-7; d_call: -; cdr3_aa: CASSPRGMDEQYF; cdr3_nt: TGTGCCAGCTCACCGAGGGGGATGGACGAGCAGTACTTC
v_call: TRBV28; cdr3_length: 15; j_call: TRBJ2-7; d_call: TRBD2; cdr3_aa: CASSLLAADSYEQYF; cdr3_nt: TGTGCCAGCAGTTTGCTAGCGGCAGACTCCTACGAGCAGTACTTC
v_call: TRBV30; cdr3_length: 15; j_call: TRBJ2-5; d_call: TRBD1; cdr3_aa: CAWSPGTGLKETQYF; cdr3_nt: TGTGCCTGGAGCCCCGGGACAGGCCTGAAAGAGACCCAGTACTTC
v_call: TRBV4-1; cdr3_length: 16; j_call: TRBJ2-5; d_call: TRBD2; cdr3_aa: CASSQTGLVNQETQYF; cdr3_nt: TGCGCCAGCAGCCAAACGGGACTAGTCAACCAAGAGACCCAGTACTTC
v_call: TRBV27; cdr3_length: 16; j_call: TRBJ1-6; d_call: -; cdr3_aa: CASSLYREMGNSPLHF; cdr3_nt: TGTGCCAGCAGTTTATACAGGGAAATGGGGAATTCACCCCTCCACTTT
v_call: TRBV4-2; cdr3_length: 18; j_call: TRBJ2-1; d_call: TRBD2; cdr3_aa: CASSQDSTSGISYNEQFF; cdr3_nt: TGTGCCAGCAGCCAAGATTCGACTAGCGGGATCTCCTACAATGAGCAGTTCTTC
v_call: TRBV7-3; cdr3_length: 14; j_call: TRBJ2-1; d_call: -; cdr3_aa: CASSLVLRGGEQFF; cdr3_nt: TGTGCCAGCAGCTTAGTACTCAGGGGCGGAGAGCAGTTCTTC
v_call: TRBV19; cdr3_length: 15; j_call: TRBJ2-7; d_call: -; cdr3_aa: CASSTPGESAYEQYF; cdr3_nt: TGTGCCAGTAGTACACCCGGGGAGTCCGCCTACGAGCAGTACTTC
v_call: TRBV4-2; cdr3_length: 16; j_call: TRBJ1-2; d_call: -; cdr3_aa: CASSQPGQSGRYGYTF; cdr3_nt: TGTGCCAGCAGCCAGCCGGGACAAAGTGGTCGCTATGGCTACACCTTC
v_call: TRBV11-2; cdr3_length: 16; j_call: TRBJ2-7; d_call: TRBD1; cdr3_aa: CASTPSRDSIIYEQYF; cdr3_nt: TGTGCCAGCACCCCCTCCCGGGACAGCATCATCTACGAGCAGTACTTC
v_call: TRBV10-2; cdr3_length: 13; j_call: TRBJ2-5; d_call: -; cdr3_aa: CASSELLWETQYF; cdr3_nt: TGCGCCAGCAGTGAACTCCTCTGGGAGACCCAGTACTTC
v_call: TRBV10-3; cdr3_length: 16; j_call: TRBJ2-5; d_call: TRBD2; cdr3_aa: CAISQGLAGAEETQYF; cdr3_nt: TGTGCCATCAGCCAGGGACTAGCGGGAGCGGAAGAGACCCAGTACTTC
v_call: TRBV7-2; cdr3_length: 12; j_call: TRBJ2-7; d_call: -; cdr3_aa: CASSRSSYEQYF; cdr3_nt: TGTGCCAGCAGTAGAAGCTCCTACGAGCAGTACTTC
v_call: TRBV30; cdr3_length: 13; j_call: TRBJ1-2; d_call: TRBD1; cdr3_aa: CAWSVQGIYGYTF; cdr3_nt: TGTGCCTGGAGTGTACAGGGGATCTATGGCTACACCTTC
v_call: TRBV7-9; cdr3_length: 15; j_call: TRBJ1-2; d_call: TRBD1; cdr3_aa: CASSLGQGALDGYTF; cdr3_nt: TGTGCCAGCAGCTTAGGACAGGGGGCCCTTGATGGCTACACCTTC
v_call: TRBV28; cdr3_length: 20; j_call: TRBJ2-7; d_call: TRBD2; cdr3_aa: CASSSFWGLAGVQRNYEQYF; cdr3_nt: TGTGCCAGCAGTTCCTTTTGGGGGCTAGCGGGGGTGCAACGAAACTACGAGCAGTACTTC
v_call: TRBV10-3; cdr3_length: 15; j_call: TRBJ2-3; d_call: TRBD2; cdr3_aa: CAISVNSGSPDTQYF; cdr3_nt: TGTGCCATCAGTGTAAATAGCGGGAGCCCAGATACGCAGTATTTT
v_call: TRBV7-9; cdr3_length: 15; j_call: TRBJ2-7; d_call: TRBD2; cdr3_aa: CASSAPGLGPAEQYF; cdr3_nt: TGTGCCAGCAGCGCCCCCGGACTAGGCCCAGCGGAGCAGTACTTC
v_call: TRBV7-2; cdr3_length: 14; j_call: TRBJ2-7; d_call: TRBD2; cdr3_aa: CASTLAGGPDEQYF; cdr3_nt: TGTGCCAGCACCCTAGCGGGAGGGCCAGACGAGCAGTACTTC
v_call: TRBV7-3; cdr3_length: 15; j_call: TRBJ2-1; d_call: TRBD2; cdr3_aa: CASSLAGGPYNEQFF; cdr3_nt: TGTGCCAGCAGCTTGGCGGGAGGGCCCTACAATGAGCAGTTCTTC
v_call: TRBV30; cdr3_length: 15; j_call: TRBJ2-5; d_call: TRBD1; cdr3_aa: CAWRKRDSTGETQYF; cdr3_nt: TGTGCCTGGAGGAAGAGGGACAGCACCGGGGAGACCCAGTACTTC